A single sample gave rise to the 7 T cell receptor beta chains below, sequenced in a study of cytomegalovirus exposure and HLA in healthy donors. PCR primers comprised 60 Vbeta and 13 Jbeta primers. The method was immunoSEQ multiplex PCR; TCRdb's version includes in-frame clones alone and lacks a portion of them. Among about 89,000 clones listed, 67% were seen once. Sequencing used PBMCs. Receptors originate from a man aged 25-40 years in good health and CMV-seronegative.

V gene TRBV30 combines with J gene TRBJ2-5, with 9 bases lining up with TRBD2. This CDR3 has 14 amino acids. CDR1 is GTSNPN, CDR2 SVGIG, per germline (reference sequence). J was trimmed by 2 bases and V by 3 bases; bases with no gene match: 4. Here the CDR3 reads CAWSAGGPQETQYF. The CDR3 region has the DNA TGTGCCTGGAGCGCGGGAGGGCCACAAGAGACCCAGTACTTC. Full variable domain (outside the CDR3, taken from reference TRBV30 and TRBJ2-5): SQTIHQWPATLVQPVGSPLSLECTVEGTSNPNLYWYRQAAGRGLQLLFYSVGIGQISSEVPQNLSASRPQDRQFILSSKKLLLSDSGFYLCAWSAGGPQETQYFGPGTRLLVL.

This clone was found a few times. V and J are TRBV28 and TRBJ2-1; possible D gene TRBD2, 6 bases. The CDR3 is made up of 17 amino acids. Trimming removed 6 bases from V and 6 bases from J, with 24 bases in between. Germline values: CDR1 MDHEN, CDR2 SYDVKM. CDR3 bases: TGTGCCAGCAGCCCACTAGCACGGGACCAAAAGAGCAATGAGCAGTTCTTC. Its translation: CASSPLARDQKSNEQFF. The full variable domain, with the rest looked up from reference TRBV28 and TRBJ2-1, is DVKVTQSSRYLVKRTGEKVFLECVQDMDHENMFWYRQDPGLGLRLIYFSYDVKMKEKGDIPEGYSVSREKKERFSLILESASTNQTSMYLCASSPLARDQKSNEQFFGPGTRLTVL.

The chain carries TRBV19 and TRBJ1-5, with a tentative D call TRBD1 (5 bases). The CDR3 runs to 18 residues. Germline CDR1 and CDR2: LNHDA and SQIVND (reference sequence). V lost 0 bases and J 0 bases, leaving 15 bases between the germline ends. CDR3 nucleotides: TGTGCCAGTAGTATAGATCTATGGGGCAGATATAGCAATCAGCCCCAGCATTTT. Residues: CASSIDLWGRYSNQPQHF.

V usage is TRBV7-9 and J usage is TRBJ2-7, with 7 bases that match TRBD1. Germline assignment: CDR1 SEHNR and CDR2 FQNEAQ (reference sequence). V lost 5 bases to trimming and J lost 5 bases; unmatched junction nucleotides: 9. This CDR3 has 14 residues. This CDR3 reads CASSQGQAINEQYF. The CDR3 bases are TGTGCCAGCAGCCAAGGACAGGCGATAAACGAGCAGTACTTC. The full variable domain, its missing parts supplied by reference TRBV7-9 and TRBJ2-7, is DTGVSQNPRHKITKRGQNVTFRCDPISEHNRLYWYRQTLGQGPEFLTYFQNEAQLEKSRLLSDRFSAERPKGSFSTLEIQRTEQGDSAMYLCASSQGQAINEQYFGPGTRLTVT.

The CDR3 DNA sequence: TGCGCCAGCAGCGGCAACGGCAGGGGAATGAACACTGAAGCTTTCTTT. The encoded protein is CASSGNGRGMNTEAFF. The chain employs TRBV4-1 and TRBJ1-1; D possibly corresponds to TRBD1 (6 bases). In germline, CDR1 is MGHRA, CDR2 YSYEKL. V lost 5 bases, J lost 0 bases, and 16 bases lay in between. The CDR3 consists of 16 residues.

Only a few counts were recorded for this clone. This chain joins TRBV9 and TRBJ2-5; 13 bases line up with TRBD2. Germline CDR1 and CDR2: SGDLS and YYNGEE. The CDR3 is 15 residues long. V lost 0 bases to trimming and J lost 5 bases; unmatched junction nucleotides: 1. The CDR3 sequence is CASSVGTSGSETQYF. In nucleotides, the CDR3 is TGTGCCAGCAGCGTAGGGACTAGCGGGAGCGAGACCCAGTACTTC.

The V call is TRBV30, the J call TRBJ1-1; D not resolved. The CDR3 has 14 amino acids. Germline loops: CDR1 GTSNPN, CDR2 SVGIG (reference sequence). V lost 4 bases and J lost 1, with 13 bases in between. The CDR3 DNA reads TGTGCCTGGAAATGGATGACTACGAACACTGAAGCTTTCTTT. It codes for CAWKWMTTNTEAFF. Based on the CDR3 plus reference TRBV30 and TRBJ1-1, the full variable domain is SQTIHQWPATLVQPVGSPLSLECTVEGTSNPNLYWYRQAAGRGLQLLFYSVGIGQISSEVPQNLSASRPQDRQFILSSKKLLLSDSGFYLCAWKWMTTNTEAFFGQGTRLTVV.